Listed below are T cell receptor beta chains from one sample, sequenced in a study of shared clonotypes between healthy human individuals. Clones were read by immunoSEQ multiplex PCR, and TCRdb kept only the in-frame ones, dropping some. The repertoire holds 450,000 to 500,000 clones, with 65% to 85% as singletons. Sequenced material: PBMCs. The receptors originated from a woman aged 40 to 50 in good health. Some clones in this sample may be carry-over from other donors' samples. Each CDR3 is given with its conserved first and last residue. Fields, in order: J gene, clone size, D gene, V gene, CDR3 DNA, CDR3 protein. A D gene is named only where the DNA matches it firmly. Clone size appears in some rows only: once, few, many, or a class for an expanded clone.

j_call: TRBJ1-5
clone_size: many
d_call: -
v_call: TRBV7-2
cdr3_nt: TGTGCCAGCAGCACGGCGGGATTTTCTGGTCAGCCCCAGCATTTT
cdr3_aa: CASSTAGFSGQPQHF

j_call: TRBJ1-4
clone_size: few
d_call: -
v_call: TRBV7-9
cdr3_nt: TGTGCCAGCAGCCGAAGGGAGGCTAATGAAAAACTGTTTTTT
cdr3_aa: CASSRREANEKLFF

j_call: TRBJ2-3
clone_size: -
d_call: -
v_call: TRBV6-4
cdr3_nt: TGTGCCAGCAGCCTTCAGGGCCTAACAGATACGCAGTATTTT
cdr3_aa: CASSLQGLTDTQYF

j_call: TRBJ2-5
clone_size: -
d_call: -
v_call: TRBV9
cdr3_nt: TGTGCCAGCAGCCAATACGGGACACCCCAAGAGACCCAGTACTTC
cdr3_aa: CASSQYGTPQETQYF

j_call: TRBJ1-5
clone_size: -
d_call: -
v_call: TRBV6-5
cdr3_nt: TGTGCCACCAACGGGGCGTTCGGTCAGCCCCAGCATTTT
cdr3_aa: CATNGAFGQPQHF

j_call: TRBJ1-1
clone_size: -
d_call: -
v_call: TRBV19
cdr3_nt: TGTGCCAGTACCTCCCCGGGGCTGAACACTGAAGCTTTCTTT
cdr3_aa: CASTSPGLNTEAFF

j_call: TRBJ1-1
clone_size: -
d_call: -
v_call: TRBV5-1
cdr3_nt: TGCGCCAGCAAGTCAGTTCGCACTGAAGCTTTCTTT
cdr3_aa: CASKSVRTEAFF

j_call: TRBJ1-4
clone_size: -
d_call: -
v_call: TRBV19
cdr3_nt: TGTGCCAGTAGTATATGGGGGAGTTCTGAAAAACTGTTTTTT
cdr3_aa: CASSIWGSSEKLFF

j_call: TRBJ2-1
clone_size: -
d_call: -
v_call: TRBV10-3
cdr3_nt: TGTGCCACCCAGGTCCTTCCGACCCATGAGCAGTTCTTC
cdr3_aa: CATQVLPTHEQFF

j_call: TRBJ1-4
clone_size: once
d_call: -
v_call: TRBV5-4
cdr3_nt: TGTGCCAGCAGGGGAGACAGTGAAAAACTGTTTTTT
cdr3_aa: CASRGDSEKLFF

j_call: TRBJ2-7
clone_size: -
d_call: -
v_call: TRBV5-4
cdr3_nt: TGTGCCAGCAGGGCCGGATCTGGGGAATACGAGCAGTACTTC
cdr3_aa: CASRAGSGEYEQYF

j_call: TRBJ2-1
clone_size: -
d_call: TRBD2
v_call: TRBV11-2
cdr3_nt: TGTGCCAGCAGCCCAGGACTAGCGGCAACCCTTGACAATGAGCAGTTCTTC
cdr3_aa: CASSPGLAATLDNEQFF

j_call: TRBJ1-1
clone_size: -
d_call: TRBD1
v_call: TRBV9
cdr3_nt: TGTGCCAGCAGCGTAGTGACAGGGGGCGCTAACACTGAAGCTTTCTTT
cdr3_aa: CASSVVTGGANTEAFF

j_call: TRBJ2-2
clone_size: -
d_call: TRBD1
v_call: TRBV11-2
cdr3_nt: TGTGCCAGCAGCGCCGGACAGGGTACGAACACCGGGGAGCTGTTTTTT
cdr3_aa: CASSAGQGTNTGELFF

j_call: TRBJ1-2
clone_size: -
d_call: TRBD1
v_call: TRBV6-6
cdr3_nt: TGTGCCAGCAAAGAAATAGGACAGGCATCCACCTATGGCTACACCTTC
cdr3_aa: CASKEIGQASTYGYTF

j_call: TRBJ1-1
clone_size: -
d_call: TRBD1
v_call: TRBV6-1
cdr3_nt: TGTGCCAGCGGCCGGGACAGGGGGGACACTGAAGCTTTCTTT
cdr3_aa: CASGRDRGDTEAFF

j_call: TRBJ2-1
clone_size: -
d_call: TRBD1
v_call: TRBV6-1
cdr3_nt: TGTGCCAGCAGTGGGACAGGGGGACACCCCTCCTACAATGAGCAGTTCTTC
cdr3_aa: CASSGTGGHPSYNEQFF

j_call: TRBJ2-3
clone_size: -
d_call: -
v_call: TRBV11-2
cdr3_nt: TGTGCCAGCAGCTTGGGTGCAGCAACAGATACGCAGTATTTT
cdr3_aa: CASSLGAATDTQYF

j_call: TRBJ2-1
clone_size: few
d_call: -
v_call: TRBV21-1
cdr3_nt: TGTGCCAGCAGCAATTATCAGCGGGAGGTAGAGAATGAGCAGTTCTTC
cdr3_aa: CASSNYQREVENEQFF

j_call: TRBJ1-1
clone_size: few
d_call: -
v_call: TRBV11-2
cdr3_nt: TGTGCCAGCAGCATTCTCAGGGGCGGAGAAGCTTTCTTT
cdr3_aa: CASSILRGGEAFF

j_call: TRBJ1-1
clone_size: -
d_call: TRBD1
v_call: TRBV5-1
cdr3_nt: TGCGCCAGCAGCGACAGGGGGCATACTGAAGCTTTCTTT
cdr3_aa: CASSDRGHTEAFF

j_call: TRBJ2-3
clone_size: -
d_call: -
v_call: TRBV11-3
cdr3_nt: TGTGCCAGCAGCTTAGATGGGGAGCGTGCAGATACGCAGTATTTT
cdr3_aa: CASSLDGERADTQYF

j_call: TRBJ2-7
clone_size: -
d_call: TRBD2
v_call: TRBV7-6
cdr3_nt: TGTGCCAGCAGCCTAAGCGGGGTTACCTACGAGCAGTACTTC
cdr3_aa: CASSLSGVTYEQYF